Included here is one T cell receptor (beta chain) sequence, with context. This sample was included in a study of shared clonotypes between healthy human individuals. Germline trimming cut 2 bases from V and 6 bases from J; bases unmatched to any gene: 6. From germline, CDR1 is SGHRS and CDR2 YFSETQ. The CDR3 is 15 amino acids. Only in-frame clones appear in the TCRdb table, and some are missing; sequencing was by immunoSEQ multiplex PCR. The sample shows approximately 460,000 clones, approximately 80% of them seen only once. The sample taken for sequencing was PBMCs. This TCR derives from a woman in her thirties or forties in good health. Some clones in this sample may be carry-over from other donors' samples. This chain uses TRBV5-1 with TRBJ2-1; 9 nucleotides match TRBD2. CDR3 bases: TGCGCCAGCAGCTTTAGCGGGAGTTCTTCCAATGAGCAGTTCTTC. Its protein is CASSFSGSSSNEQFF.